This TCR beta chain was sequenced for a study of T cells in Graves' hyperthyroidism and ophthalmopathy. This CDR3 has 15 amino acids. The germline V gene has CDR1 MGHRA and CDR2 YSYEKL. The V segment lost 4 bases and the J segment 8 bases; nucleotides outside the gene matches: 8. Amplified TCR beta CDR3 regions derived from RNA transcripts. Primed by the HTBI set, a first-round RT-PCR was run on the TCR CDR3. TCRdb reprocessed the multiplex PCR reads with MiXCR, giving one entry per CDR3 protein. The sample contains 730,000 or so distinct CDR3 sequences, roughly a sixth of which appear only once. This TCR was recovered from a woman in her 50s with Graves' hyperthyroidism that later progressed to Graves' ophthalmopathy. Sample: blood. The rearrangement links TRBV4-1 to TRBJ1-4, with 9 positions matching TRBD1. The CDR3 region has the DNA TGCGCCAGCAGCCTAATGGACAGGGGAGGCGAAAAACTGTTTTTT. It specifies CASSLMDRGGEKLFF.